This note documents a single T cell receptor beta chain sequence. Its antigen is as yet unknown. The data originate from a study of early stage breast cancer tumors. Study as a whole: ER+/PR+/HER2- status applied to about 80% of the 16 invasive breast tumors. Samples were sequenced at 9 to 10-fold average coverage. Invasive lobular carcinomas made up about 30% of the 12 ER+/PR+/HER2- tumors. Points from the study as a whole: In about 85% of the 16 patients, blood comparison separated tumor from normal breast.

Per germline, CDR1 MGHRA and CDR2 YSYEKL. The V and J ends lost 0 bases and 7 bases respectively, with 10 bases between them. This CDR3 comprises 15 residues. Some clones are missing from TCRdb's copy, which holds only in-frame ones; the method was immunoSEQ multiplex PCR. The data contain some 30,000 clones, about four fifths of them singletons. The source is a person in their fifties or sixties with breast cancer. The sample was blood. The V gene is TRBV4-1, the J gene TRBJ1-6, with a weak D call TRBD1 (5 bases). The CDR3 DNA reads as TGCGCCAGCAGCCAAGAGGTACAGGAAAATTCACCCCTCCACTTT. It codes for CASSQEVQENSPLHF.